The 30 T cell receptor beta chains in this list originate from one sample, sequenced in a study of cytomegalovirus exposure and HLA in healthy donors. PCR primers comprised 60 Vbeta and 13 Jbeta primers. Clones were sequenced by immunoSEQ multiplex PCR, and TCRdb holds only the in-frame ones, with some missing. The sample comprises roughly 200,000 clones, 65% to 80% of which are singletons, and 4% to 4.5% rests with the top ten. The specimen was PBMCs. The receptors come from a woman aged 30 to 39 in good health and CMV-seropositive.

This sequence joins TRBV5-6 and TRBJ1-4; D not certain. Trimming cost V 6 bases and J 2 bases, with 14 bases left between them. Germline V CDR1 and CDR2: SGHDT, YYEEEE. This CDR3 region has 15 residues. This CDR3 reads CASTRSPITNEKLFF. The CDR3 DNA reads TGTGCCAGCACGCGTTCCCCAATCACTAATGAAAAACTGTTTTTT.

The chain links TRBV10-3 to TRBJ1-5; 10 bases are a match to TRBD1. The germline V gene has CDR1 ENHRY and CDR2 SYGVKD. The CDR3 is 17 amino acids. V trimming: 0 bases; J trimming: 6 bases; junction bases outside the gene matches: 8. The CDR3 loop is CAISESGDRGGGQPQHF. CDR3 sequence (DNA): TGTGCCATCAGTGAGTCGGGGGACAGGGGAGGTGGTCAGCCCCAGCATTTT.

The chain carries TRBV11-2 and TRBJ1-1, with D uncertain. The ends were cut back, 4 bases at V and 7 bases at J, with 7 bases in the middle. This CDR3 has 11 amino acids. The germline CDR1 and CDR2 sequences are SGHAT and FQNNGV. CDR3 sequence reads: CASSSEVEAFF. DNA for the CDR3: TGTGCCAGCAGCTCCGAGGTTGAAGCTTTCTTT.

The chain joins TRBV5-1 to TRBJ2-3, with a possible D match to TRBD2 (6 bases). V was shortened by 2 bases and J by 0 bases, with 13 bases between the two germline ends. Germline CDR1 SGHRS, CDR2 YFSETQ. This CDR3 is built from 16 residues. The CDR3 here is CASSFTAGSSTDTQYF. The CDR3 DNA reads TGCGCCAGCAGCTTTACGGCGGGATCTAGCACAGATACGCAGTATTTT.

This chain connects TRBV11-2 to TRBJ2-1; 9 nucleotides match TRBD2. J lost 6 bases, V lost 4 bases, and 7 bases had no gene match. The CDR3 sequence is 15 residues long. The germline V gene has CDR1 SGHAT and CDR2 FQNNGV. The CDR3 DNA reads as TGTGCCAGCAGCTCGGGACTAGCATCGGTCAATGAGCAGTTCTTC. Protein sequence: CASSSGLASVNEQFF. Filled out from reference TRBV11-2 and TRBJ2-1, the complete variable domain reads EAGVAQSPRYKIIEKRQSVAFWCNPISGHATLYWYQQILGQGPKLLIQFQNNGVVDDSQLPKDRFSAERLKGVDSTLKIQPAKLEDSAVYLCASSSGLASVNEQFFGPGTRLTVL.

This clone was observed a few times. This rearrangement joins TRBV12-5 to TRBJ2-1, with 16 bases that match TRBD2. With V trimmed by 6 bases and J by 6 bases, 2 bases remained unmatched. The CDR3 runs 15 residues. CDR1 is LGHNT, CDR2 FRNRAP, per germline. The CDR3 DNA is TGTGCTAGTGGCGGGACTAGCGGGGGGGCCAATGAGCAGTTCTTC. Protein: CASGGTSGGANEQFF. Variable domain in full (rest from reference TRBV12-5 and TRBJ2-1): DARVTQTPRHKVTEMGQEVTMRCQPILGHNTVFWYRQTMMQGLELLAYFRNRAPLDDSGMPKDRFSAEMPDATLATLKIQPSEPRDSAVYFCASGGTSGGANEQFFGPGTRLTVL.

This clone has more than one count but fewer than ten. The chain uses TRBV9 and TRBJ2-6; 12 positions match TRBD1. Trimming removed 3 bases from V and 3 bases from J; junction bases left unmatched: 4. From germline, CDR1 is SGDLS and CDR2 YYNGEE. The CDR3 consists of 17 residues. The CDR3 sequence is CASSARDRGRGANVLTF. Here the CDR3 DNA reads TGTGCCAGCAGCGCCCGGGACAGGGGGCGTGGGGCCAACGTCCTGACTTTC.

This clone showed up just a few times. This chain connects TRBV7-6 to TRBJ2-7; D unresolved. Germline V gene lookup returns CDR1 SGHVS and CDR2 FNYEAQ. The CDR3 has 13 amino acids. Trimming shortened V by 0 bases and J by 2 bases, and 5 bases separated the two germline ends. The CDR3 DNA is TGTGCCAGCAGCTTAGCAGAGCCCTACGAGCAGTACTTC. Its protein product is CASSLAEPYEQYF. The full variable domain, its missing parts supplied by reference TRBV7-6 and TRBJ2-7, is GAGVSQSPRYKVTKRGQDVALRCDPISGHVSLYWYRQALGQGPEFLTYFNYEAQQDKSGLPNDRFSAERPEGSISTLTIQRTEQRDSAMYRCASSLAEPYEQYFGPGTRLTVT.

The chain is built from TRBV5-1 and TRBJ2-1; 13 bases agree with TRBD2. This CDR3 contains 15 residues. Germline loops: CDR1 SGHRS, CDR2 YFSETQ. Trimming took 3 bases from V and 7 from J; bases not matched to a gene: 4. CDR3 nucleotide sequence: TGCGCCAGCAGCTCCGGGACTAGCGGGATTAATGAGCAGTTCTTC. This codes for CASSSGTSGINEQFF.

As regards this clone: The identical CDR3 is also encoded by other nucleotide sequences in the sample. The rearrangement joins TRBV5-4 to TRBJ2-3, with TRBD2 identical over 12 bases. The junction had 5 bases not matched to a gene; V was cut back by 0 bases and J by 3 bases. In germline, CDR1 is SGHNT, CDR2 YYREEE (reference sequence). This CDR3 is 17 amino acids long. The DNA for the CDR3 is TGTGCCAGCAGCTTGGGGGCTCTAGCGGGGGGGACAGATACGCAGTATTTT. It specifies CASSLGALAGGTDTQYF.

This clone was seen more than once but under ten times. This chain links TRBV19 with TRBJ1-6; possibly TRBD1 for D (5 bases). Germline V CDR1 and CDR2: LNHDA, SQIVND (reference sequence). The CDR3 loop spans 14 amino acids. V shed 3 bases and J shed 10 bases, with 13 bases lying between them. This CDR3 is CASSIQGLESPLHF. CDR3 coding DNA: TGTGCCAGTAGTATTCAGGGTTTGGAGTCACCCCTCCACTTT.

V usage is TRBV29-1 and J usage is TRBJ1-2; D unresolved. Trimming stripped 3 bases from V and 0 bases from J, with 8 bases between. This CDR3 spans 13 amino acids. Germline V gene data show CDR1 as SQVTM and CDR2 as ANQGSEA. CDR3 in DNA: TGCAGCGTTGATCGCAGGACTAACTATGGCTACACCTTC. Protein sequence: CSVDRRTNYGYTF.

The chain couples TRBV6-6 to TRBJ1-5; no clear D. The germline V gene has CDR1 MNHNY and CDR2 SVGAGI (reference sequence). The CDR3 runs 15 residues. Deletions cut 6 bases from V and 6 bases from J, with 18 bases between. CDR3 nucleotide sequence: TGTGCCAGCAGCCCTCCCGGAGGGTACAGTCAGCCCCAGCATTTT. The encoded protein is CASSPPGGYSQPQHF.

This chain links TRBV15 with TRBJ2-3, with D maybe TRBD1 (5 bases). The germline gives CDR1 LNHNV, CDR2 YYDKDF (reference sequence). The CDR3 spans 15 residues. V was cut by 1 base and J by 2 bases, with 10 bases left in between. As DNA, the CDR3 is TGTGCCACCAGCAGAGTAAGGGGCCACACAGATACGCAGTATTTT. Protein sequence: CATSRVRGHTDTQYF. Combining the CDR3 with reference TRBV15 and TRBJ2-3 gives the whole variable domain DAMVIQNPRYQVTQFGKPVTLSCSQTLNHNVMYWYQQKSSQAPKLLFHYYDKDFNNEADTPDNFQSRRPNTSFCFLDIRSPGLGDTAMYLCATSRVRGHTDTQYFGPGTRLTVL.

This clone is a singleton in its sample. The genes are TRBV11-3 and TRBJ2-7, with 7 bases lining up with TRBD1. The CDR3 sequence is 16 residues long. CDR1 and CDR2 from the germline V gene are SGHNT and YENEEA. V lost 3 bases and J lost 0; bases outside the gene matches: 8. The CDR3 loop is CASSFRGTAISYEQYF. The CDR3 DNA sequence: TGTGCCAGCAGCTTCCGTGGGACAGCGATCTCCTACGAGCAGTACTTC.

The chain employs TRBV5-1 and TRBJ2-5, with D hard to call. This CDR3 region has 15 residues. The V and J ends lost 0 bases and 0 bases respectively, with 9 bases between them. CDR1 SGHRS and CDR2 YFSETQ come from the germline V gene. CDR3 DNA: TGCGCCAGCAGCTTGGGAGACACCGACCAAGAGACCCAGTACTTC. Protein product: CASSLGDTDQETQYF.

The CDR3 DNA follows: TGTGCCAGCAGTCGACAGGGGGCGAACACCGGGGAGCTGTTTTTT. Translation: CASSRQGANTGELFF. The chain uses TRBV2 and TRBJ2-2, with 9 bases lining up with TRBD1. CDR1 and CDR2 (germline): SNHLY, FYNNEI. This CDR3 spans 15 amino acids. The J segment lost 0 bases and the V segment lost 5 bases, leaving 1 base of the junction unmatched. The full variable domain, its missing parts supplied by reference TRBV2 and TRBJ2-2, is EPEVTQTPSHQVTQMGQEVILRCVPISNHLYFYWYRQILGQKVEFLVSFYNNEISEKSEIFDDQFSVERPDGSNFTLKIRSTKLEDSAMYFCASSRQGANTGELFFGEGSRLTVL.

This rearrangement joins TRBV7-9 to TRBJ2-7; D might be TRBD1 (5 bases). The CDR3 spans 15 residues. V lost 5 bases and J lost 1, with 15 bases in between. Germline V lookup: CDR1 SEHNR, CDR2 FQNEAQ (reference sequence). The CDR3 nucleotides read TGTGCCAGCAGCCACCGAGACAGACCTTCCTACGAGCAGTACTTC. This gives the protein CASSHRDRPSYEQYF.

This sequence joins TRBV5-4 and TRBJ2-3, with D possibly TRBD2 on 6 matching bases. V lost 4 bases and J lost 0, with 15 bases in between. This CDR3 region has 16 residues. Germline V gene lookup returns CDR1 SGHNT and CDR2 YYREEE (reference sequence). The chain's CDR3 is CASSPGTVASTDTQYF. The CDR3 nucleotides read TGTGCCAGCAGCCCAGGGACTGTAGCTAGCACAGATACGCAGTATTTT.

The CDR3 here is CAWSGMTSFVYEQFF. CDR3 nucleotide sequence: TGTGCCTGGAGTGGGATGACTAGTTTTGTGTATGAGCAGTTCTTC. The chain carries TRBV30 and TRBJ2-1; possible D gene TRBD2, 6 bases. V lost 1 base to trimming and J lost 8 bases, with 18 bases between them. This CDR3 is 15 amino acids long. CDR1 is GTSNPN and CDR2 is SVGIG in the germline V gene (reference sequence).

The CDR3 sequence is CASSPGLGNYGNTIYF. CDR3 sequence (DNA): TGCGCCAGCAGCCCAGGACTTGGGAACTATGGAAACACCATATATTTT. V usage is TRBV5-1 and J usage is TRBJ1-3; D uncertain. The CDR3 is 16 residues long. V lost 4 bases to trimming and J lost 3 bases, with 17 bases between them. From germline, CDR1 is SGHRS and CDR2 YFSETQ.

The chain recombines TRBV15 with TRBJ2-1; D ambiguous. Germline loops: CDR1 LNHNV, CDR2 YYDKDF (reference sequence). V was clipped by 1 base and J by 8 bases, with 6 bases between them. The CDR3 extends over 12 amino acids. The CDR3 protein is CATSRGPYEQFF. The CDR3 DNA follows: TGTGCCACCAGCAGAGGGCCGTATGAGCAGTTCTTC.

The rearrangement links TRBV5-1 to TRBJ2-4; a possible D gene is TRBD2 (6 bases). Germline assignment: CDR1 SGHRS and CDR2 YFSETQ. Trimming cost V 3 bases and J 2 bases, with 12 bases left between them. The CDR3 runs 15 residues. The CDR3 DNA follows: TGCGCCAGCAGCTGGGAGGTCGCGACCAAAAACATTCAGTACTTC. This translates into CASSWEVATKNIQYF.

The chain couples TRBV7-2 to TRBJ2-1, with 9 nucleotides matching TRBD1. This CDR3 has 16 residues. J was trimmed by 8 bases and V by 5 bases; bases with no gene match: 13. Germline V lookup: CDR1 SGHTA, CDR2 FQGNSA. The CDR3 coding sequence is TGTGCCAGCAGCCCGGAACCGGGACAGGGCTGGGATGAGCAGTTCTTC. It specifies CASSPEPGQGWDEQFF.

The genes are TRBV5-4 and TRBJ2-2; a weak D match, TRBD2 (6 bases). Germline V gene lookup returns CDR1 SGHNT and CDR2 YYREEE (reference sequence). The CDR3 consists of 13 residues. The V gene lost 2 bases and the J gene lost 6 bases, with 8 bases spanning the gap. The CDR3 DNA reads as TGTGCCAGCAGCTTCTGGGGGGCCGGGGAGCTGTTTTTT. Translated: CASSFWGAGELFF.

The chain combines TRBV9 with TRBJ2-2; D gene uncertain. The germline V gene encodes CDR1 SGDLS and CDR2 YYNGEE. The CDR3 runs to 14 residues. Between the trimmed V and J ends, which lost 0 bases and 3 bases, there was a span of 6 bases. The CDR3 is CASSVAPYTGELFF. The CDR3 nucleotides are TGTGCCAGCAGCGTAGCCCCCTACACCGGGGAGCTGTTTTTT.

Concerning this clone itself: One end of the junction is discordant with germline, which a read error may explain. The rearrangement links TRBV28 to TRBJ2-7; 10 bases map to TRBD1. This CDR3 has 12 amino acids. Germline CDR1 reads MDHEN; CDR2 reads SYDVKM. In DNA form, the CDR3 reads TGTGCCAGCAGTCCCTCAGGGACAGGGGAGCACTTC. It encodes CASSPSGTGEHF.

This clone appeared a few times. The chain couples TRBV11-3 to TRBJ2-1, with a weak D call TRBD2 (6 bases). V lost 5 bases, J lost 0 bases, and 17 bases lay in between. The CDR3 consists of 17 residues. The germline CDR1 and CDR2 sequences are SGHNT and YENEEA. CDR3 loop: CASSTILSGRSYNEQFF. The CDR3 DNA is TGTGCCAGCAGCACAATCCTTAGCGGCCGCTCCTACAATGAGCAGTTCTTC.

The V and J genes are TRBV5-8 and TRBJ2-7; tentative D call: TRBD2 (6 bases). Trimming stripped 5 bases from V and 2 bases from J, with 14 bases between. The CDR3 runs 14 residues. The germline V gene has CDR1 SGHTS and CDR2 YDEGEE. The CDR3 DNA is TGTGCCAGCAGTCAGACTAGTCGGCCCTACGAGCAGTACTTC. Amino acids: CASSQTSRPYEQYF.

The chain has TRBV5-8 and TRBJ2-3, with a tentative D call TRBD2 (6 bases). Germline V CDR1 and CDR2: SGHTS, YDEGEE. The CDR3 spans 13 residues. Deletions cut 0 bases from V and 6 bases from J, with 8 bases between. CDR3 in amino acids: CASSLAGVDTQYF. CDR3 nucleotide sequence: TGTGCCAGCAGCTTGGCGGGGGTTGATACGCAGTATTTT.